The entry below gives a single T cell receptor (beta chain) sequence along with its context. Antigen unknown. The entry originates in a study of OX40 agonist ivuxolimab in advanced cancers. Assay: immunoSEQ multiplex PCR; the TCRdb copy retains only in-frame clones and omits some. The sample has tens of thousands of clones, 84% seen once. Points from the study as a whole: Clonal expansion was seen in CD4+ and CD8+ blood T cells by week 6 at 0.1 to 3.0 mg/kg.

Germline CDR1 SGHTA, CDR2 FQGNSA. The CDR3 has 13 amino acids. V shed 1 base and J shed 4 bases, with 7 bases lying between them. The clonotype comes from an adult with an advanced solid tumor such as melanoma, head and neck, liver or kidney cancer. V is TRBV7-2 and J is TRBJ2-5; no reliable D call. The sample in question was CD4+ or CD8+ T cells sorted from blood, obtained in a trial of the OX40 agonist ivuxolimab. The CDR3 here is CASSLVVRETQYF. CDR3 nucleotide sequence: TGTGCCAGCAGCTTAGTTGTAAGAGAGACCCAGTACTTC.